The rows below give T cell receptor beta chains drawn from one sample of a study of response to subunit inactivated influenza vaccine. TCRdb fed the RT-PCR reads into MiXCR, producing one record per CDR3 protein. The sample contains more than 700,000 distinct CDR3 sequences, approximately 22% of which appear only once. Source: PBMCs from blood, taken less than 6 days after vaccination. The receptors shown here come from a man aged 50-60 years who received an inactivated influenza vaccine. Both conserved end residues are part of each CDR3. A D gene is named only where the DNA matches it firmly. Clone size is shown for a subset of rows, as once, few, many or a class of expanded clone.

D	size	V	J	length	DNA	CDR3
NA	NA	TRBV7-8	TRBJ2-3	15	TGTGCCAGCAGCCCAAAAGGGGGGGCAGGGGATACGCAGTATTTT	CASSPKGGAGDTQYF
NA	many	TRBV28	TRBJ2-6	13	TGTGCCAGCACACGGTCTGGGGCCAACGTCCTGACTTTC	CASTRSGANVLTF
NA	NA	TRBV5-6	TRBJ2-7	11	TGTGCCAGCAGCTCAGGACTTGAGCAGTACTTC	CASSSGLEQYF
NA	few	TRBV6-1	TRBJ1-2	14	TGTGCCAGCAGAAGGACAGATGCGTTCTATGGCTACACCTTC	CASRRTDAFYGYTF
TRBD1	few	TRBV27	TRBJ2-5	17	TGTGCCAGCAGTTTCATTGGGACAGGGGGCGATGGTGAGACCCAGTACTTC	CASSFIGTGGDGETQYF
TRBD2	NA	TRBV20-1	TRBJ2-7	15	TGCAGTGCCGCAGGACTAGCGGGGGCGTCCTACGAGCAGTACTTC	CSAAGLAGASYEQYF
TRBD1	NA	TRBV3-1	TRBJ2-1	15	TGTGCCAGCAGCCCAGGGGGCGCCCTCTACAATGAGCAGTTCTTC	CASSPGGALYNEQFF
NA	few	TRBV20-1	TRBJ2-7	11	TGCAGTGCTTCCGGTAGGGGTAAGCAGTACTTC	CSASGRGKQYF
NA	few	TRBV12-3/TRBV12-4	TRBJ1-1	12	TGTGCCAGCGGTTCTTTGAACACTGAAGCTTTCTTT	CASGSLNTEAFF
NA	NA	TRBV20-1	TRBJ2-7	14	TGCAGTGCTAGAGATTCAGCTAGCTACCACGAGCAGTACTTC	CSARDSASYHEQYF
TRBD2	few	TRBV10-1	TRBJ2-1	14	TGCGCCAGCAGTGAAAGGACTAGCGTGGGTGAGCAGTTCTTC	CASSERTSVGEQFF
TRBD2	NA	TRBV20-1	TRBJ2-3	16	TGCAGTGCTCAGACGCGGGGGACTGGGAGCACAGATACGCAGTATTTT	CSAQTRGTGSTDTQYF
NA	NA	TRBV7-2	TRBJ2-2	15	TGTGCCAGCAGCTTAGCACGGACCTACACCGGGGAGCTGTTTTTT	CASSLARTYTGELFF
NA	NA	TRBV3-1	TRBJ2-3	15	TGTGCCAGCAGCCAAGTGTTGGCGGGATCAAATACGCAGTATTTT	CASSQVLAGSNTQYF
NA	many	TRBV5-1	TRBJ2-5	10	TGTGCCAGCAGTGGGGAGACCCAGTACTTC	CASSGETQYF
NA	few	TRBV5-1	TRBJ1-2	12	TGCGCCAGCAGCCCCAACAGGGAGGGCTACACCTTC	CASSPNREGYTF
TRBD2	few	TRBV7-2	TRBJ2-5	15	TGTGCCAGCAGCTTAGGATTGCGGGAGGCGGAGACCCAGTACTTC	CASSLGLREAETQYF
TRBD2	few	TRBV20-1	TRBJ2-1	16	TGCAGTGCTAGAGTCATAGCGGGGAGCTCCTACAATGAGCAGTTCTTC	CSARVIAGSSYNEQFF
NA	few	TRBV4-1	TRBJ1-4	16	TGCGCCAGCAGCCAGCAGGGAGTAAGAAAGTATGAAAAACTGTTTTTT	CASSQQGVRKYEKLFF
TRBD2	many	TRBV20-1	TRBJ2-7	15	TGCAGTGCGGAAAAACCTACTAGCGGGAGACACGAGCAGTACTTC	CSAEKPTSGRHEQYF
NA	NA	TRBV7-2	TRBJ2-2	14	TGTGCCAGAAGCTTCGACAAAGGTTCCGGGGAGCTGTTTTTT	CARSFDKGSGELFF
NA	NA	TRBV7-3	TRBJ2-7	13	TGTGCCAGCAGCTTAGATTCTGGGAACGTGCAGTACTTC	CASSLDSGNVQYF
NA	few	TRBV7-2	TRBJ2-7	15	TGTGCCAGCAGCTTAGCAGGGAACGTTAACTACGAGCAGTACTTC	CASSLAGNVNYEQYF
NA	NA	TRBV24-1	TRBJ2-3	15	TGTGCCACCAGTGAAACCGCTACTAGCACAGATACGCAGTATTTT	CATSETATSTDTQYF
TRBD2	once	TRBV12-3/TRBV12-4	TRBJ2-5	19	TGTACCTGCAGTTTTGGACTAGCGGGACCGGTCGGGTTTTTGGAGACCCAGTACTTC	CTCSFGLAGPVGFLETQYF
NA	NA	TRBV28	TRBJ2-1	13	TGTGCCAGCAGCACTACTAGCAATGGTGAGCAGTTCTTC	CASSTTSNGEQFF
TRBD1	few	TRBV5-1	TRBJ2-7	15	TGCGCCAGCGAGGAAGGGCAGGGGGCCTTCGACGAGCAGTACTTC	CASEEGQGAFDEQYF
NA	few	TRBV7-8	TRBJ1-4	12	TGTGCCAGCACCAATTCACGGGCAAGCCTGTTTTTT	CASTNSRASLFF
TRBD2	NA	TRBV4-3	TRBJ2-5	16	TGCGCCAGCAGCCAACAGGGACTAGCTAAACAAGAGACCCAGTACTTC	CASSQQGLAKQETQYF
TRBD2	NA	TRBV4-2	TRBJ2-1	16	TGTGCCAGCAGCCAAGAAGGCGGGAGGGCGTACAATGAGCAGTTCTTC	CASSQEGGRAYNEQFF
NA	NA	TRBV20-1	TRBJ1-5	15	TGCAGTGCTAGAGAAACGGGCGCAGGCAATCAGCCCCAGCATTTT	CSARETGAGNQPQHF
NA	NA	TRBV5-5	TRBJ2-6	18	TGTGCCAGCAGTATCGGGGGCGGGAACTTTATAGGGGCCAACGTCCTGACTTTC	CASSIGGGNFIGANVLTF
TRBD2	NA	TRBV20-1	TRBJ2-3	15	TGCAGTGCTAGAGATTCACTAGCGGGCACAGATACGCAGTATTTT	CSARDSLAGTDTQYF
NA	few	TRBV7-7	TRBJ2-1	13	TGTGCTAGCAGCGTGAATATGGCCCATGAGCAGTTCTTC	CASSVNMAHEQFF
NA	few	TRBV28	TRBJ1-1	13	TGTGCCAGCAGTCCCACCCGGATCTTGGTCGCTTTCTTT	CASSPTRILVAFF
NA	NA	TRBV4-1	TRBJ1-1	16	TGCGCCAGCAGCCAAGTTATGGGCAGCATGAACACTGAAGCTTTCTTT	CASSQVMGSMNTEAFF
NA	few	TRBV20-1	TRBJ1-2	14	TGCAGTTCAACCGGGACACAAGCTAACTATGGCTACACCTTC	CSSTGTQANYGYTF
NA	few	TRBV10-3	TRBJ1-2	14	TGTGCCATCAGTGAAATCAAGGACAGTTATGGCTACACCTTC	CAISEIKDSYGYTF
TRBD2	few	TRBV7-2	TRBJ2-7	16	TGTGCCAGCAGCCCGTCTAGCGGGAGGGCCCTCTACGAGCAGTACTTC	CASSPSSGRALYEQYF
TRBD1	NA	TRBV10-3	TRBJ2-7	14	TGTGCCCTCGGCGACGCGACAGGGAATTCCGAGCAGTACTTC	CALGDATGNSEQYF
NA	NA	TRBV3-1	TRBJ2-7	17	TGTGCCAGCAGCCAAGATTCAGGGGGAGGGCGCTCCTACGAGCAGTACTTC	CASSQDSGGGRSYEQYF
TRBD1	few	TRBV27	TRBJ1-6	16	TGTGCCAGCAGTATGAGGGGGCCCTCCTATAATTCACCCCTCCACTTT	CASSMRGPSYNSPLHF
NA	NA	TRBV7-7	TRBJ2-2	14	TGTGCCAGCTCCGATCCGGGGAACACCGGGGAGCTGTTTTTT	CASSDPGNTGELFF
TRBD1	NA	TRBV6-1	TRBJ1-2	15	TGTGCCAGCACCCCGACAGGGGGCCTTAACTATGGCTACACCTTC	CASTPTGGLNYGYTF
NA	many	TRBV12-3/TRBV12-4	TRBJ2-5	13	TGTGCCAGCAGTTTGCCCCCCCAAGAGACCCAGTACTTC	CASSLPPQETQYF
TRBD1	few	TRBV10-3	TRBJ2-3	16	TGTGCCATCAGTGCTTCTCCGGGACAGGGGGCAGATACGCAGTATTTT	CAISASPGQGADTQYF
TRBD1	few	TRBV18	TRBJ2-1	16	TGTGCCAGCTCACCAGCAATGACAGGGTTGGGCAATGAGCAGTTCTTC	CASSPAMTGLGNEQFF
TRBD1	NA	TRBV20-1	TRBJ2-1	17	TGCAGTGCTAGAGGGCTAGCTCGGGACAGCTCCTACAATGAGCAGTTCTTC	CSARGLARDSSYNEQFF
TRBD1	NA	TRBV7-9	TRBJ1-2	14	TGTGCCAGCAGCAACCAGGACAGGGGCTATGGCTACACCTTC	CASSNQDRGYGYTF
NA	many	TRBV12-3/TRBV12-4	TRBJ1-4	16	TGTGCCAGCAGTTTATCCGGGGCCCGGGGGAATGAAAAACTGTTTTTT	CASSLSGARGNEKLFF
TRBD2	NA	TRBV20-1	TRBJ2-3	17	TGCAGTGCTAGAAAGATGGGTGGGGCTAGCGGGTTAGATACGCAGTATTTT	CSARKMGGASGLDTQYF
NA	few	TRBV12-3/TRBV12-4	TRBJ2-3	14	TGTGCCAGCAGTGGGGACGTGCCCACAGATACGCAGTATTTT	CASSGDVPTDTQYF
NA	NA	TRBV27	TRBJ2-3	15	TGTGCCAGCAGTTTCGGCGGCTATAGCACAGATACGCAGTATTTT	CASSFGGYSTDTQYF
NA	few	TRBV7-2	TRBJ2-5	15	TGTGCCAGCAGCTTTAGGCAGGGGTTCAGAGAGACCCAGTACTTC	CASSFRQGFRETQYF
NA	few	TRBV5-1	TRBJ1-5	15	TGCGCCAGCAGCTTGGCCGGGAACTCTCATCAGCCCCAGCATTTT	CASSLAGNSHQPQHF